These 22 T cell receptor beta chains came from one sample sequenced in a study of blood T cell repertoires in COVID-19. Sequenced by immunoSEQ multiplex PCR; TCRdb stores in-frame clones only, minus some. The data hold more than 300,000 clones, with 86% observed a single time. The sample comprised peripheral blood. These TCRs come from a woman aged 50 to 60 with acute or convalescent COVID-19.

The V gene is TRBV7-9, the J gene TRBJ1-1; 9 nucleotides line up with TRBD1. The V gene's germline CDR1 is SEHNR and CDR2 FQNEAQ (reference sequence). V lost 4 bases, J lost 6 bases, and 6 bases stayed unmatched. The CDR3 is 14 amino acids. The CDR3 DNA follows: TGTGCCAGCAGCTCTAGAACAGGGGGCGCTGAAGCTTTCTTT. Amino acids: CASSSRTGGAEAFF.

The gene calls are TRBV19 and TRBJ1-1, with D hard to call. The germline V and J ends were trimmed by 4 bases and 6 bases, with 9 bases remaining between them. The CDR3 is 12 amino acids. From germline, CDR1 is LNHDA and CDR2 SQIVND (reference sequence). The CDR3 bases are TGTGCCAGTAGTACCTCCTTTCCTGAAGCTTTCTTT. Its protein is CASSTSFPEAFF.

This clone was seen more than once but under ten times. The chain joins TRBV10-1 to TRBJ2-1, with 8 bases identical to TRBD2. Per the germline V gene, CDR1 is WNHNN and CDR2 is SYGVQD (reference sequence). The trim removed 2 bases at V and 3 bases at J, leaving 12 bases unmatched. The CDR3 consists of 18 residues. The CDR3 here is CASSEEKQREIRYNEQFF. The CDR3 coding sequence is TGCGCCAGCAGTGAGGAAAAGCAGCGGGAGATACGCTACAATGAGCAGTTCTTC.

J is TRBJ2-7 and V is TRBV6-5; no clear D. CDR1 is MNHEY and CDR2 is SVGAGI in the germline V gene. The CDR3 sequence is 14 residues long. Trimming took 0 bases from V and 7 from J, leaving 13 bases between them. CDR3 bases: TGTGCCAGCAGTTACTCCCCGGGTAATGAAGAGCAGTACTTC. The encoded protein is CASSYSPGNEEQYF.

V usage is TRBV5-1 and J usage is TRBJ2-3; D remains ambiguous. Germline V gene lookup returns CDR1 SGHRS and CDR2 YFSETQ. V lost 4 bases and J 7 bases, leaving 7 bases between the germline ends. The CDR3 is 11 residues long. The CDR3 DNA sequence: TGCGCCAGCAGCGCGAGGAATACGCAGTATTTT. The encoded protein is CASSARNTQYF.

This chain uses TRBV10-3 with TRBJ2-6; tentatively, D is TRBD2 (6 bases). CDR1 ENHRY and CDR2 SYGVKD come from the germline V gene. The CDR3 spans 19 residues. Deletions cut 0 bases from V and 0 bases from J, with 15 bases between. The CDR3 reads CAISESIFGGNSGANVLTF. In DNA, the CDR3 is TGTGCCATCAGTGAGTCGATCTTCGGCGGGAACTCTGGGGCCAACGTCCTGACTTTC.

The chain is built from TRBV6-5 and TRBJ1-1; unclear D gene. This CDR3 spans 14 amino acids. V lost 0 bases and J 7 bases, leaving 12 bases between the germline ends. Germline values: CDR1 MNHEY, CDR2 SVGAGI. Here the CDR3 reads CASSYSAVESEAFF. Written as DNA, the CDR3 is TGTGCCAGCAGTTACTCAGCGGTGGAGAGTGAAGCTTTCTTT.

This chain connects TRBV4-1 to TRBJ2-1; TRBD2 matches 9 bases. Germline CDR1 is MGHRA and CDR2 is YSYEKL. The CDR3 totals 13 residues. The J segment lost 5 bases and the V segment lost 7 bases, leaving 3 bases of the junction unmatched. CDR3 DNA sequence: TGCGCCAGCAATAGCGGGAGAGACAATGAGCAGTTCTTC. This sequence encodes CASNSGRDNEQFF.

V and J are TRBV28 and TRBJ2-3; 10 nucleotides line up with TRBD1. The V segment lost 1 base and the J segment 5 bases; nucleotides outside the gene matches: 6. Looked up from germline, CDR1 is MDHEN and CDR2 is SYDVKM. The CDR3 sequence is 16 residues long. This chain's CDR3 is CASSLFGTGVGDTQYF. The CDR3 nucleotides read TGTGCCAGCAGTTTATTTGGGACAGGGGTTGGAGATACGCAGTATTTT.

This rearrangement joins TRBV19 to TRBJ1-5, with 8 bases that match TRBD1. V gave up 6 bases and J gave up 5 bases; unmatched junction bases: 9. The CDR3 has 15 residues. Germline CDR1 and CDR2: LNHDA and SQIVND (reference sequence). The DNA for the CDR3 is TGTGCCAGTAGACCCCGGACAGGGCCGGATCAGCCCCAGCATTTT. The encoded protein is CASRPRTGPDQPQHF.

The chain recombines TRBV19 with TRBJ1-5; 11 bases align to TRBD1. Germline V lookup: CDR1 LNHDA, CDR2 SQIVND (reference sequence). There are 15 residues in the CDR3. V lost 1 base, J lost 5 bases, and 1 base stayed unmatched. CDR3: CASSIGDRGYQPQHF. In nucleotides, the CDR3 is TGTGCCAGTAGTATAGGGGACAGGGGGTATCAGCCCCAGCATTTT.

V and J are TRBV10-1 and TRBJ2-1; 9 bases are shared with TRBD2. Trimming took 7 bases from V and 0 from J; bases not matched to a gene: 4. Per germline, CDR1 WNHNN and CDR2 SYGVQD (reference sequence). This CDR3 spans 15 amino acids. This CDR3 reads CASKGLASSYNEQFF. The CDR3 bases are TGCGCCAGCAAAGGACTAGCGAGCTCCTACAATGAGCAGTTCTTC.

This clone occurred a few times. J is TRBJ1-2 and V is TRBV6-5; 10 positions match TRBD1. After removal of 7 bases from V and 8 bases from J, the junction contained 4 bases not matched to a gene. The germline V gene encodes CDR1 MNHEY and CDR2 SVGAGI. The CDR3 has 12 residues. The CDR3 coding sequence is TGTGCCAGCAAGGGACAGGGGCTCGGCTACACCTTC. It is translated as CASKGQGLGYTF.

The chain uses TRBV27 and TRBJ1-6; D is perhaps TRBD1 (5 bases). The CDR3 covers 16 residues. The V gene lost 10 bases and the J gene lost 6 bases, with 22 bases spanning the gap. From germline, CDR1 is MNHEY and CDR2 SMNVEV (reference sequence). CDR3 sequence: CATRRDSYLINSPLHF. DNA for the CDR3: TGTGCCACCCGCCGAGACAGCTATCTCATTAATTCACCCCTCCACTTT.

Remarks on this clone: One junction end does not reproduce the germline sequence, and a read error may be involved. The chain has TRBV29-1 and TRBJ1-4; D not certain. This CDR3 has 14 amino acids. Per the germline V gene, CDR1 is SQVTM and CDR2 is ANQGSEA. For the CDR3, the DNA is TGCAGCGTCGCGGGAGGAGATACTAGTGAAAAACTGTTTTTT. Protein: CSVAGGDTSEKLFF.

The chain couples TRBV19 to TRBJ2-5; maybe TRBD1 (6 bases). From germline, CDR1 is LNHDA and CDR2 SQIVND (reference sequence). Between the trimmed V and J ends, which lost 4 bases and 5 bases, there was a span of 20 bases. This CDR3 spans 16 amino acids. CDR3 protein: CASSTPLRQDRETQYF. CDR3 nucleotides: TGTGCCAGTAGTACCCCATTACGACAGGACCGGGAGACCCAGTACTTC.

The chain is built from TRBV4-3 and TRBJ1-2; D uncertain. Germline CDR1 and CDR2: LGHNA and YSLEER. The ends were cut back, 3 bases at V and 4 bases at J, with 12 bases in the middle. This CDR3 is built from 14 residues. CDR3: CASSHLVSGYGYTF. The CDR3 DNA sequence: TGCGCCAGCAGCCACCTAGTAAGTGGCTATGGCTACACCTTC.

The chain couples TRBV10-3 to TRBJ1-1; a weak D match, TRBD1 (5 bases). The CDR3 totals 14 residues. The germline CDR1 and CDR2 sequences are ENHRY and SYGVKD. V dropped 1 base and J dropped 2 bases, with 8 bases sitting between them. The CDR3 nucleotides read TGTGCCATCAGTGAGTGGGGGGATAACACTGAAGCTTTCTTT. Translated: CAISEWGDNTEAFF.

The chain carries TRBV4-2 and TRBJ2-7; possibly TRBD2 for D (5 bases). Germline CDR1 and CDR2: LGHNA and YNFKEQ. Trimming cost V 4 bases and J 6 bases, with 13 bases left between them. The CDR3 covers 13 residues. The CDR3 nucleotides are TGTGCCAGCAGCCTGGTCGGGGATGGCGAGCAGTACTTC. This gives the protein CASSLVGDGEQYF.

The CDR3 loop is CASRQTGGPSKNIQYF. CDR3 DNA: TGCGCCAGCAGGCAGACAGGGGGCCCGTCCAAAAACATTCAGTACTTC. The chain employs TRBV23-1 and TRBJ2-4; 10 bases line up with TRBD1. TRBV23-1 is marked as an open reading frame, function uncertain. The length of the CDR3 is 16 residues. With 6 bases clipped from V and 2 bases from J, the junction kept 7 bases outside the gene matches.

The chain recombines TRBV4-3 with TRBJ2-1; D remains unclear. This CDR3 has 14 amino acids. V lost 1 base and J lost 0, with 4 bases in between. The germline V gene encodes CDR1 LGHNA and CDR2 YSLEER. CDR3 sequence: CASSQGLSYNEQFF. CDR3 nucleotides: TGCGCCAGCAGCCAAGGACTCTCCTACAATGAGCAGTTCTTC.

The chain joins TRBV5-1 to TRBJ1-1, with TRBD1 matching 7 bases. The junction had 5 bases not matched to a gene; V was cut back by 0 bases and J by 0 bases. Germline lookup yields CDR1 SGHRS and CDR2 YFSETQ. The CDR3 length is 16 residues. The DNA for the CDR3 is TGCGCCAGCAGCTTGGACAGGGGAGGATTGAACACTGAAGCTTTCTTT. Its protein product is CASSLDRGGLNTEAFF.